These 16 T cell receptor beta chains originate from one sample sequenced in a study of Ad26.COV2.S vaccination and SARS-CoV-2 variants. Treatment denoted: around 19 received Ad26.COV2.S at low or high dose, single or two shots; 5 received placebo; per-sample allocation not given. Samples analyzed were those drawn on day 63 after the first vaccine or placebo injection. The table came from immunoSEQ multiplex PCR; TCRdb's copy has only in-frame clones and leaves some out. The sample lists 240,000 or so clones, roughly 90% occurring once. Sequences were derived from peripheral blood, sampled in a trial of Ad26.COV2.S vaccine versus placebo. The receptors were gathered from a person aged 18-65 years who received the Ad26.COV2.S COVID-19 vaccine or a placebo.

The V call is TRBV7-2, the J call TRBJ2-5; D not resolved. CDR3 length: 12 residues. Trimming removed 1 base at V and 4 bases at J, with 4 bases between. Germline CDR1 and CDR2: SGHTA and FQGNSA. This CDR3 reads CASSLGVETQYF. DNA for the CDR3: TGTGCCAGCAGCTTAGGCGTAGAGACCCAGTACTTC.

J is TRBJ2-1 and V is TRBV11-2, with TRBD2 matching 8 bases. CDR3 length: 16 amino acids. The V gene end was trimmed by 6 bases and the J gene end by 2 bases; junction bases not matched to a gene: 9. Per germline, CDR1 SGHAT and CDR2 FQNNGV. CDR3 in amino acids: CASRGRAGDPYNEQFF. The CDR3 bases are TGTGCCAGCAGGGGGAGAGCGGGAGACCCCTACAATGAGCAGTTCTTC. The full variable domain, its missing parts supplied by reference TRBV11-2 and TRBJ2-1, is EAGVAQSPRYKIIEKRQSVAFWCNPISGHATLYWYQQILGQGPKLLIQFQNNGVVDDSQLPKDRFSAERLKGVDSTLKIQPAKLEDSAVYLCASRGRAGDPYNEQFFGPGTRLTVL.

This chain uses TRBV2 with TRBJ2-1; 10 positions agree with TRBD2. This CDR3 contains 17 residues. Germline-derived CDR1 and CDR2 are SNHLY and FYNNEI. V was clipped by 2 bases and J by 0 bases; unmatched bases: 4. The chain's CDR3 is CASSEWVAGGSYNEQFF. The CDR3 DNA reads as TGTGCCAGCAGTGAATGGGTAGCGGGAGGCTCCTACAATGAGCAGTTCTTC.

The rearrangement links TRBV12-3 or TRBV12-4 to TRBJ2-1; either TRBD1 or TRBD2 may fit D (5 bases each). The CDR3 runs to 13 residues. With 4 bases removed from V and 9 bases from J, the gap between germline ends came to 13 bases. The DNA for the CDR3 is TGTGCCAGCAGTTCGGGACCTTTTAGTGAGCAGTTCTTC. It is translated as CASSSGPFSEQFF.

This chain joins TRBV27 and TRBJ2-7; D gene ambiguous. The V and J ends lost 5 bases and 3 bases respectively, with 11 bases between them. The length of the CDR3 is 13 residues. The germline V gene encodes CDR1 MNHEY and CDR2 SMNVEV (reference sequence). CDR3 residues: CASSPLPVYEQYF. The CDR3 nucleotides are TGTGCCAGCAGTCCTCTACCTGTCTACGAGCAGTACTTC.

The genes are TRBV18 and TRBJ1-1; no clear D gene. Looked up from germline, CDR1 is KGHSH and CDR2 is LQKENI. This CDR3 spans 12 amino acids. V lost 3 bases to trimming and J lost 6 bases, with 8 bases between them. The CDR3 loop is CASSPFGSEAFF. CDR3 nucleotides: TGTGCCAGCTCACCTTTCGGATCTGAAGCTTTCTTT.

This chain joins TRBV24-1 and TRBJ2-2, with D possibly being TRBD2 (7 bases). CDR1 is KGHDR and CDR2 is SFDVKD in the germline V gene. CDR3 length: 14 residues. Deletions cut 1 base from V and 6 bases from J, with 8 bases between. CDR3 bases: TGTGCCACCAGTGATTTCGGGGGGCCCGGGGAGCTGTTTTTT. It translates to CATSDFGGPGELFF.

The chain combines TRBV6-5 with TRBJ1-5; weak D call: TRBD1 (6 bases). Germline V gene sequence: CDR1 MNHEY, CDR2 SVGAGI. Trimming removed 8 bases at V and 5 bases at J, with 13 bases between. CDR3 size: 13 residues. The CDR3 spells CASGKQGHQPQHF. The CDR3 DNA follows: TGTGCCAGCGGAAAACAGGGACATCAGCCCCAGCATTTT.

The genes are TRBV4-3 and TRBJ1-1; TRBD1 might be the D (6 bases). From germline, CDR1 is LGHNA and CDR2 YSLEER. Trimming pared 4 bases from V and 2 bases from J, leaving 14 bases between. CDR3 length: 15 amino acids. The CDR3 here is CASSPGQIVNTEAFF. As DNA, the CDR3 is TGCGCCAGCAGCCCCGGACAGATAGTTAACACTGAAGCTTTCTTT.

The CDR3 DNA follows: TGTGCCAGCTATCTGAGGGGACAGTCGAACACTGAAGCTTTCTTT. The encoded protein is CASYLRGQSNTEAFF. V gene TRBV6-5 combines with J gene TRBJ1-1; 7 bases map to TRBD1. V gave up 8 bases and J gave up 1 base; unmatched junction bases: 10. CDR1 MNHEY and CDR2 SVGAGI come from the germline V gene. The CDR3 extends over 15 amino acids.

This chain uses TRBV7-6 with TRBJ2-3; TRBD2 matches 12 bases. The CDR3 contains 15 residues. The germline CDR1 and CDR2 sequences are SGHVS and FNYEAQ. The V gene end was trimmed by 2 bases and the J gene end by 5 bases; junction bases not matched to a gene: 2. In DNA, the CDR3 is TGTGCCAGCAGCTTAAAACTAGCGGGAGGAGATACGCAGTATTTT. Amino acids: CASSLKLAGGDTQYF.

This sequence joins TRBV10-3 and TRBJ2-7, with 10 positions matching TRBD1. Per the germline V gene, CDR1 is ENHRY and CDR2 is SYGVKD. CDR3 length equals 15 residues. Trimming cost V 3 bases and J 5 bases; bases outside gene matches: 7. As DNA, the CDR3 is TGTGCCATCAGTGACCAGGACAGGGGGGACGACGAGCAGTACTTC. Its protein product is CAISDQDRGDDEQYF.

This chain joins TRBV6-5 and TRBJ1-2, with D unclear. This CDR3 spans 12 amino acids. V was shortened by 6 bases and J by 2 bases, with 7 bases between the two germline ends. The germline gives CDR1 MNHEY, CDR2 SVGAGI. The CDR3 sequence: CASRQTNYGYTF. In DNA form, the CDR3 reads TGTGCCAGCAGACAGACAAACTATGGCTACACCTTC.

This clone was seen once. V gene TRBV14 combines with J gene TRBJ1-3; D not certain. Germline CDR1 SGHDN, CDR2 FVKESK. V lost 0 bases, J lost 5 bases, and 17 bases lay in between. The CDR3 contains 17 residues. The CDR3 region has the DNA TGTGCCAGCAGCCAAGACGGGGATTGGGTTCCGCGAAACACCATATATTTT. Amino acids: CASSQDGDWVPRNTIYF.

This chain uses TRBV19 with TRBJ1-6; 11 bases fit TRBD1. The CDR3 extends over 13 amino acids. Germline trimming cut 10 bases from V and 10 bases from J; bases unmatched to any gene: 6. CDR1 is LNHDA, CDR2 SQIVND, per germline (reference sequence). The CDR3 here is CATRDRGESPLHF. The CDR3 DNA reads TGTGCCACCCGGGACAGGGGGGAATCACCCCTCCACTTT. Supplemented by reference TRBV19 and TRBJ1-6, the full variable domain reads DGGITQSPKYLFRKEGQNVTLSCEQNLNHDAMYWYRQDPGQGLRLIYYSQIVNDFQKGDIAEGYSVSREKKESFPLTVTSAQKNPTAFYLCATRDRGESPLHFGNGTRLTVT.

CDR3 sequence (DNA): TGTGCCATCAGTGGGACAGAGTCCTACGAGCAGTACTTC. Its translation: CAISGTESYEQYF. The gene calls are TRBV10-3 and TRBJ2-7; a weak D match, TRBD1 (6 bases). Germline CDR1 is ENHRY and CDR2 is SYGVKD. The V end was cut by 4 bases, the J end by 1 base, with 8 bases between. This CDR3 has 13 amino acids.